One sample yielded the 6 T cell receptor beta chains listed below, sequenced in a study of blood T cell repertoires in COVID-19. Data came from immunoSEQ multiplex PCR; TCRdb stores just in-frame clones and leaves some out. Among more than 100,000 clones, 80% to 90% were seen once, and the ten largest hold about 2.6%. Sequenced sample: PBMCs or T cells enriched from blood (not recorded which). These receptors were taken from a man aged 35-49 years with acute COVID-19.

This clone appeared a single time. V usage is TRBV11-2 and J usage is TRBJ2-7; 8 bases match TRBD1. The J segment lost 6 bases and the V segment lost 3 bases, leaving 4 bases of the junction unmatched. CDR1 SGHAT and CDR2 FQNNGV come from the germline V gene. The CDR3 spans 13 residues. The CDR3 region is CASSFGQGTEQYF. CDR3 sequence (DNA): TGTGCCAGCAGCTTTGGACAGGGAACCGAGCAGTACTTC.

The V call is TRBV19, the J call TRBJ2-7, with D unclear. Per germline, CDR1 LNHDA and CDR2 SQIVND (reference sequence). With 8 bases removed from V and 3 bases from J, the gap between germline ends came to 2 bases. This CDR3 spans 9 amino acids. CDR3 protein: CASLYEQYF. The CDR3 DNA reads TGTGCCAGTCTCTACGAGCAGTACTTC.

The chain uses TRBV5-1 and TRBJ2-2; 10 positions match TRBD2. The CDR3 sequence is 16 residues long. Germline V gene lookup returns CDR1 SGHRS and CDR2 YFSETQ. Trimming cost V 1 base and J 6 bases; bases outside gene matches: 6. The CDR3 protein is CASSLTLAGVAGELFF. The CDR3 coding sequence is TGCGCCAGCAGCTTGACGCTAGCGGGAGTAGCCGGGGAGCTGTTTTTT. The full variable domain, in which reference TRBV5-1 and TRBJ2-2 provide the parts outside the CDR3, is KAGVTQTPRYLIKTRGQQVTLSCSPISGHRSVSWYQQTPGQGLQFLFEYFSETQRNKGNFPGRFSGRQFSNSRSEMNVSTLELGDSALYLCASSLTLAGVAGELFFGEGSRLTVL.

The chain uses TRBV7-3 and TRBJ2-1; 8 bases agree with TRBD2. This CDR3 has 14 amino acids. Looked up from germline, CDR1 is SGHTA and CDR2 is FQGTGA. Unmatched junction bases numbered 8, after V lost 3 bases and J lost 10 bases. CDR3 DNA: TGTGCCAGCAGCTTGGGGCTAGCGGGTGAAGAGCAGTTCTTC. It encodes CASSLGLAGEEQFF.

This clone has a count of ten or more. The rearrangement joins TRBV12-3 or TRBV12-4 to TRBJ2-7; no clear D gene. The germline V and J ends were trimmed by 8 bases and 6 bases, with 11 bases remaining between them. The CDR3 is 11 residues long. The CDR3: CASGRRLEQYF. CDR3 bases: TGTGCCAGCGGGCGAAGGCTCGAGCAGTACTTC.

CDR3 nucleotides: TGTGCCAGCAGTTACGCCGGGGATTCACCCCTCCACTTT. Its protein is CASSYAGDSPLHF. The chain recombines TRBV6-6 with TRBJ1-6; D remains ambiguous. V gave up 2 bases and J gave up 8 bases, with 7 bases separating them. This CDR3 contains 13 residues. Germline V gene lookup returns CDR1 MNHNY and CDR2 SVGAGI (reference sequence).